Below are 24 T cell receptor beta chains sequenced from a single sample in a study of human T cells and chemical hapten exposure. TCRdb re-called the RACE reads with MiXCR, one entry per CDR3 protein. The profile shows approximately 60,000 distinct CDR3 sequences, about 9.6% of them singletons. As to time point: patch test 1, 2 weeks after DPC sensitization. Treatment described: therapeutic diphenylcyclopropenone sensitization with weekly scalp DPC. The sequencing used whole blood, collected in connection with sensitization to the hapten diphenylcyclopropenone (DPC). Receptors originate from a woman aged 40 to 50 with alopecia areata. Some clones in this sample may be carry-over from other donors' samples.

J is TRBJ2-2 and V is TRBV7-8; 10 bases are a match to TRBD2. CDR1 and CDR2 (germline): SGHVS, FQNEAQ. The trim removed 5 bases at V and 0 bases at J, leaving 6 bases unmatched. The CDR3 is 17 amino acids. CDR3 region: CASSPPGLAANTGELFF. CDR3 DNA: TGTGCCAGCAGCCCACCAGGACTAGCGGCGAACACCGGGGAGCTGTTTTTT.

The J gene is TRBJ2-1, the V gene TRBV28; 9 positions agree with TRBD2. The CDR3 has 14 residues. Germline assignment: CDR1 MDHEN and CDR2 SYDVKM. The V segment lost 2 bases and the J segment 6 bases; nucleotides outside the gene matches: 2. The CDR3 reads CASSLAGGPNEQFF. In DNA form, the CDR3 reads TGTGCCAGCAGTTTAGCGGGGGGGCCCAATGAGCAGTTCTTC.

The rearrangement uses TRBV4-2 and TRBJ1-3, with D possibly TRBD1 on 6 matching bases. Germline V gene lookup returns CDR1 LGHNA and CDR2 YNFKEQ. Between the trimmed V and J ends, which lost 1 base and 6 bases, there was a span of 13 bases. The CDR3 extends over 15 amino acids. The CDR3 DNA is TGTGCCAGCAGCCAAGGGAACAGGGCTGAAAACACCATATATTTT. It translates to CASSQGNRAENTIYF.

The chain joins TRBV19 to TRBJ2-1, with D maybe TRBD1 (5 bases). Per the germline V gene, CDR1 is LNHDA and CDR2 is SQIVND (reference sequence). The CDR3 totals 16 residues. V was cut by 2 bases and J by 5 bases, with 16 bases left in between. CDR3 sequence (DNA): TGTGCCAGTAGTATACTCGCCGGCAGGGCCAACAATGAGCAGTTCTTC. It yields the protein CASSILAGRANNEQFF.

This clonotype was counted at least ten times. This chain joins TRBV7-2 and TRBJ2-3; TRBD2 matches at 11 bases. CDR1 is SGHTA, CDR2 FQGNSA, per germline. This CDR3 contains 16 residues. The junction had 7 bases not matched to a gene; V was cut back by 4 bases and J by 4 bases. The CDR3 region is CASSSISGGAPDTQYF. CDR3 DNA: TGTGCCAGCAGCTCCATTAGCGGGGGGGCCCCAGATACGCAGTATTTT.

In its sample, this clonotype was seen a few times. The J gene is TRBJ2-7, the V gene TRBV28; 9 bases match TRBD2. Germline V gene sequence: CDR1 MDHEN, CDR2 SYDVKM. The CDR3 runs to 18 residues. J lost 9 bases, V lost 7 bases, and 25 bases had no gene match. CDR3 coding DNA: TGTGCCAGCACTTTCCTTAGTTCGGCTAGCGGGGCACCCGGTGGGCAGTACTTC. Translation: CASTFLSSASGAPGGQYF.

This sequence joins TRBV20-1 and TRBJ2-3; D unresolved. Germline CDR1 reads DFQATT; CDR2 reads SNEGSKA (reference sequence). The V and J ends lost 3 bases and 5 bases respectively, with 12 bases between them. This CDR3 contains 13 residues. The CDR3 reads CSASEDVEDTQYF. CDR3 sequence (DNA): TGCAGTGCTAGCGAGGATGTTGAAGATACGCAGTATTTT.

In this sample, this clonotype turned up many times. The V and J genes are TRBV12-3 or TRBV12-4 and TRBJ1-1; D might be TRBD1 (5 bases). Trimming stripped 2 bases from V and 4 bases from J, with 14 bases between. This CDR3 comprises 15 residues. CDR3 sequence reads: CASSLRGQGGTEAFF. CDR3 coding DNA: TGTGCCAGCAGTTTAAGGGGCCAGGGTGGCACTGAAGCTTTCTTT.

The gene calls are TRBV6-2 or TRBV6-3 and TRBJ1-1; 10 nucleotides agree with TRBD1. The germline V gene encodes CDR1 MNHEY and CDR2 SVGEGT. The trim removed 6 bases at V and 3 bases at J, leaving 1 base unmatched. The CDR3 is 13 residues long. This chain's CDR3 is CASSGQGDTEAFF. CDR3 nucleotides: TGTGCCAGCAGCGGACAGGGGGACACTGAAGCTTTCTTT.

This clonotype was detected many times. The chain links TRBV12-3 or TRBV12-4 to TRBJ1-3, with no clear D. This CDR3 has 12 amino acids. Trimming pared 2 bases from V and 7 bases from J, leaving 6 bases between. The CDR3 region has the DNA TGTGCCAGCAGTTTAAATGGGAACACCATATATTTT. It codes for CASSLNGNTIYF.

This clonotype was detected ten times or more. The chain combines TRBV20-1 with TRBJ2-7; 10 bases map to TRBD2. Germline V lookup: CDR1 DFQATT, CDR2 SNEGSKA (reference sequence). J was trimmed by 0 bases and V by 1 base; bases with no gene match: 6. This CDR3 contains 16 residues. Here the CDR3 DNA reads TGCAGTGCTAGAGGAGCTAGCGGGGGCCCCTCCTACGAGCAGTACTTC. Encoded protein: CSARGASGGPSYEQYF.

In its sample, this clonotype was seen many times. The genes are TRBV6-2 or TRBV6-3 and TRBJ2-3, with TRBD1 matching 7 bases. CDR1 is MNHEY, CDR2 SVGEGT, per germline. CDR3 length: 17 amino acids. The J segment lost 1 base and the V segment lost 2 bases, leaving 9 bases of the junction unmatched. The CDR3 DNA is TGTGCCAGCAGTTACAATCTCGTCGGGACAGGCACAGATACGCAGTATTTT. This encodes CASSYNLVGTGTDTQYF.

The chain links TRBV4-3 to TRBJ2-5, with 9 bases matching TRBD2. This CDR3 region has 16 residues. V lost 4 bases, J lost 5 bases, and 11 bases stayed unmatched. From germline, CDR1 is LGHNA and CDR2 YSLEER. The CDR3: CASSPSAAGGIETQYF. In DNA, the CDR3 is TGCGCCAGCAGCCCCTCAGCAGCGGGGGGTATTGAGACCCAGTACTTC.

V gene TRBV5-1 combines with J gene TRBJ1-1; tentative D call: TRBD1 (6 bases). V was cut by 0 bases and J by 5 bases, with 17 bases left in between. This CDR3 has 16 amino acids. Looked up from germline, CDR1 is SGHRS and CDR2 is YFSETQ. CDR3 nucleotide sequence: TGCGCCAGCAGCTTGGCCACAGGGATTCTAAGGACTGAAGCTTTCTTT. Translating gives CASSLATGILRTEAFF.

The chain is built from TRBV5-1 and TRBJ2-3; 12 nucleotides line up with TRBD1. The germline gives CDR1 SGHRS, CDR2 YFSETQ. Trimming took 4 bases from V and 5 from J; bases not matched to a gene: 8. The CDR3 loop spans 16 amino acids. The CDR3 bases are TGCGCCAGCAGCCCCCCGGGACAGGGGGCTGGAGATACGCAGTATTTT. Protein product: CASSPPGQGAGDTQYF. Using reference TRBV5-1 and TRBJ2-3 for the parts outside the CDR3, the full variable domain is KAGVTQTPRYLIKTRGQQVTLSCSPISGHRSVSWYQQTPGQGLQFLFEYFSETQRNKGNFPGRFSGRQFSNSRSEMNVSTLELGDSALYLCASSPPGQGAGDTQYFGPGTRLTVL.

This clonotype was counted at least ten times. J is TRBJ2-7 and V is TRBV3-1; the D gene is possibly TRBD1 (6 bases). This CDR3 spans 14 amino acids. V dropped 1 base and J dropped 7 bases, with 14 bases sitting between them. Per germline, CDR1 LGHDT and CDR2 YNNKEL (reference sequence). The CDR3 reads CASSQGTDESEQYF. In DNA form, the CDR3 reads TGTGCCAGCAGCCAAGGGACAGACGAGTCTGAGCAGTACTTC.

The chain carries TRBV5-1 and TRBJ2-5; D is ambiguous. Germline-derived CDR1 and CDR2 are SGHRS and YFSETQ. CDR3 length: 12 residues. Trimming removed 5 bases at V and 5 bases at J, with 10 bases between. CDR3 sequence (DNA): TGCGCCAGCAGGTCGTCCAGGGAGACCCAGTACTTC. As protein: CASRSSRETQYF.

This clonotype was found many times. The V and J genes are TRBV2 and TRBJ2-3, with a tentative D call TRBD1 (6 bases). The germline gives CDR1 SNHLY, CDR2 FYNNEI. V dropped 6 bases and J dropped 4 bases, with 17 bases sitting between them. The CDR3 covers 15 residues. CDR3 protein: CASSGTNPIADTQYF. CDR3 DNA sequence: TGTGCCAGCAGCGGGACAAACCCGATCGCAGATACGCAGTATTTT.

V is TRBV5-4 and J is TRBJ2-1; D remains unclear. Germline V CDR1 and CDR2: SGHNT, YYREEE (reference sequence). This CDR3 region has 16 residues. V shed 0 bases and J shed 0 bases, with 10 bases lying between them. The CDR3 here is CASSLGGPPSYNEQFF. For the CDR3, the DNA is TGTGCCAGCAGCTTGGGTGGTCCCCCCTCCTACAATGAGCAGTTCTTC.

The chain has TRBV5-1 and TRBJ2-5; the D gene is possibly TRBD1 (5 bases). V lost 3 bases and J 2 bases, leaving 17 bases between the germline ends. The CDR3 is 16 amino acids. Germline values: CDR1 SGHRS, CDR2 YFSETQ. CDR3 loop: CASSSYIDRRQETQYF. The CDR3 nucleotides read TGCGCCAGCAGCTCCTACATCGACAGAAGACAAGAGACCCAGTACTTC.

This clonotype has more than one count but fewer than ten. CDR3 sequence reads: CSVTAGNTDTQYF. In DNA, the CDR3 is TGCAGTGTAACGGCGGGGAACACAGATACGCAGTATTTT. V and J are TRBV20-1 and TRBJ2-3, with D perhaps TRBD2 (6 bases). The V gene's germline CDR1 is DFQATT and CDR2 SNEGSKA (reference sequence). Trimming cost V 7 bases and J 2 bases, with 13 bases left between them. The CDR3 totals 13 residues.

This clonotype was recorded many times. This chain uses TRBV5-1 with TRBJ2-3; D is uncertain. Per germline, CDR1 SGHRS and CDR2 YFSETQ. Trimming removed 3 bases at V and 2 bases at J, with 13 bases between. The CDR3 loop spans 15 amino acids. CDR3 in DNA: TGCGCCAGCAGCTCGTCGGCCGTCCCCACAGATACGCAGTATTTT. It translates to CASSSSAVPTDTQYF.

In its sample, this clonotype was seen a few times. The chain recombines TRBV7-3 with TRBJ2-4, with 8 bases that match TRBD1. This CDR3 region has 11 residues. Trimming cost V 5 bases and J 9 bases; bases outside gene matches: 0. CDR1 is SGHTA and CDR2 is FQGTGA in the germline V gene. The CDR3 DNA reads as TGTGCCAGCAGCGACAGGGGCATTCAGTACTTC. Translated, it gives CASSDRGIQYF.

This clonotype was found many times. The V call is TRBV2, the J call TRBJ2-7; 9 positions agree with TRBD2. Germline values: CDR1 SNHLY, CDR2 FYNNEI. The CDR3 is 14 residues long. Losses at the gene ends were 7 bases for V and 12 bases for J; bases not matched to a gene: 16. The CDR3 DNA reads as TGTGCCAGCACGCATAGCGGGGGCCCTCTAAGAGCGTACTTC. As protein: CASTHSGGPLRAYF.